Below, 27 T cell receptor beta chains from the same sample are listed, as sequenced in a study of shared clonotypes between healthy human individuals. Selected positively for CCR7 and CD45RO-negative, naive CD8 cells excluded terminally differentiated effector memory CD45RA+ cells. Clones were sequenced by immunoSEQ multiplex PCR, and TCRdb holds only the in-frame ones, with some missing. Among some 740,000 clones listed, approximately 92% were seen once. The sample comprised naive CD8+ T cells sorted from blood. All receptors derive from a man aged 25-45 years in good health.

The J gene is TRBJ2-7, the V gene TRBV5-4; TRBD1 matches at 9 bases. V gave up 2 bases and J gave up 3 bases; unmatched junction bases: 6. CDR1 and CDR2 from the germline V gene are SGHNT and YYREEE (reference sequence). The length of the CDR3 is 15 residues. The CDR3 region is CASSLVRQGDYEQYF. The CDR3 bases are TGTGCCAGCAGCTTAGTAAGACAGGGGGACTACGAGCAGTACTTC.

Many counts were recorded for this clone. V gene TRBV28 combines with J gene TRBJ1-5; 10 nucleotides agree with TRBD1. With 5 bases clipped from V and 6 bases from J, the junction kept 7 bases outside the gene matches. Germline V lookup: CDR1 MDHEN, CDR2 SYDVKM. The CDR3 runs to 15 residues. CDR3 in amino acids: CASSPGTGAVQPQHF. The CDR3, as DNA: TGTGCCAGCAGTCCAGGGACAGGGGCTGTTCAGCCCCAGCATTTT.

This chain uses TRBV27 with TRBJ2-1, with a tentative D call TRBD1 (7 bases). The CDR3 contains 15 residues. Trimming removed 2 bases at V and 8 bases at J, with 16 bases between. Looked up from germline, CDR1 is MNHEY and CDR2 is SMNVEV (reference sequence). The CDR3 spells CASSLIGRGEDEQFF. The CDR3 DNA follows: TGTGCCAGCAGTTTAATCGGCAGGGGGGAAGATGAGCAGTTCTTC.

The chain has TRBV4-2 and TRBJ2-1, with 9 nucleotides matching TRBD2. This CDR3 is 18 amino acids long. The germline V gene encodes CDR1 LGHNA and CDR2 YNFKEQ. With 0 bases clipped from V and 1 base from J, the junction kept 7 bases outside the gene matches. The CDR3 coding sequence is TGTGCCAGCAGCCAAGAAGAGCGGGAGGTCTATTCCTACAATGAGCAGTTCTTC. This encodes CASSQEEREVYSYNEQFF.

The CDR3 DNA reads TGTGCCAGCAGCTCGACAGGGCCCACCTACGAGCAGTACTTC. Amino acid sequence: CASSSTGPTYEQYF. The chain uses TRBV7-9 and TRBJ2-7; 7 bases fit TRBD1. Germline CDR1 SEHNR, CDR2 FQNEAQ (reference sequence). V dropped 4 bases and J dropped 2; count of bases not matched to a gene: 5. CDR3 length equals 14 residues.

The chain recombines TRBV30 with TRBJ1-1; TRBD1 might be the D (5 bases). V gave up 2 bases and J gave up 2 bases, with 9 bases separating them. The CDR3 is 13 residues long. Germline lookup yields CDR1 GTSNPN and CDR2 SVGIG (reference sequence). DNA for the CDR3: TGTGCCTGGAGTAGACAGTATAACACTGAAGCTTTCTTT. Translated: CAWSRQYNTEAFF. Full variable domain (rest looked up from reference TRBV30 and TRBJ1-1): SQTIHQWPATLVQPVGSPLSLECTVEGTSNPNLYWYRQAAGRGLQLLFYSVGIGQISSEVPQNLSASRPQDRQFILSSKKLLLSDSGFYLCAWSRQYNTEAFFGQGTRLTVV.

The chain has TRBV7-9 and TRBJ2-3, with D uncertain. Trimming shortened V by 4 bases and J by 4 bases, and 6 bases separated the two germline ends. Germline V CDR1 and CDR2: SEHNR, FQNEAQ (reference sequence). This CDR3 region has 12 residues. Written as DNA, the CDR3 is TGTGCCAGCAGCTCAACACCAGATACGCAGTATTTT. Its protein is CASSSTPDTQYF. Full variable domain (remainder filled in from reference TRBV7-9 and TRBJ2-3): DTGVSQNPRHKITKRGQNVTFRCDPISEHNRLYWYRQTLGQGPEFLTYFQNEAQLEKSRLLSDRFSAERPKGSFSTLEIQRTEQGDSAMYLCASSSTPDTQYFGPGTRLTVL.

The chain employs TRBV6-1 and TRBJ2-7; D is unclear. Deletions cut 2 bases from V and 3 bases from J, with 8 bases between. Germline V lookup: CDR1 MNHNS, CDR2 SASEGT. CDR3 size: 13 residues. The CDR3 nucleotides read TGTGCCAGCAGTGAATACGGCGACTACGAGCAGTACTTC. Protein sequence: CASSEYGDYEQYF.

CDR3 sequence: CASSKIAGGSYEQYF. DNA of the CDR3: TGTGCCAGCAGCAAAATAGCGGGAGGGTCCTACGAGCAGTACTTC. The genes are TRBV7-8 and TRBJ2-7; 11 bases match TRBD2. After removal of 5 bases from V and 1 base from J, the junction contained 4 bases not matched to a gene. Germline V gene lookup returns CDR1 SGHVS and CDR2 FQNEAQ. The CDR3 totals 15 residues.

This rearrangement joins TRBV7-9 to TRBJ1-2; TRBD1 matches 9 bases. Germline assignment: CDR1 SEHNR and CDR2 FQNEAQ (reference sequence). Germline trimming cut 5 bases from V and 8 bases from J; bases unmatched to any gene: 9. The CDR3 has 14 residues. DNA of the CDR3: TGTGCCAGCAGCCCGACACAGGGGGCGCAAGGCTACACCTTC. Its protein product is CASSPTQGAQGYTF.

This clone was counted between two and nine times. This chain uses TRBV6-5 with TRBJ2-1, with 10 positions matching TRBD2. The trim removed 2 bases at V and 7 bases at J, leaving 5 bases unmatched. The CDR3 contains 15 residues. Germline V gene data show CDR1 as MNHEY and CDR2 as SVGAGI. CDR3 DNA sequence: TGTGCCAGCAGTTACGGAGCGGGAGGGGGAAATGAGCAGTTCTTC. It translates to CASSYGAGGGNEQFF.

This clone was recorded once. CDR3 coding DNA: TGTGCCAGCAGTTCGGAGTCGTCGAGAGGAGGCTACGAGCAGTACTTC. Amino acid sequence: CASSSESSRGGYEQYF. This rearrangement joins TRBV6-5 to TRBJ2-7; perhaps TRBD2 as D (5 bases). V was trimmed by 4 bases and J by 3 bases, leaving 19 bases between them. Germline V gene sequence: CDR1 MNHEY, CDR2 SVGAGI. The CDR3 is 16 residues long.

The CDR3 protein is CASSAASNPYEQYF. CDR3 coding DNA: TGTGCCAGTAGCGCGGCCTCTAATCCCTACGAGCAGTACTTC. The gene calls are TRBV19 and TRBJ2-7; no firm D call. This CDR3 comprises 14 residues. Looked up from germline, CDR1 is LNHDA and CDR2 is SQIVND (reference sequence). The ends were cut back, 6 bases at V and 2 bases at J, with 14 bases in the middle.

The chain links TRBV7-9 to TRBJ1-1; D might be TRBD1 (6 bases). The CDR3 has 16 residues. Germline lookup yields CDR1 SEHNR and CDR2 FQNEAQ (reference sequence). V was shortened by 3 bases and J by 5 bases, with 19 bases between the two germline ends. CDR3 amino acids: CASSFPGSGAGTEAFF. The CDR3 DNA reads as TGTGCCAGCAGCTTCCCAGGTTCGGGGGCCGGGACTGAAGCTTTCTTT.

The rearrangement links TRBV11-2 to TRBJ2-7; TRBD2 matches at 8 bases. From germline, CDR1 is SGHAT and CDR2 FQNNGV. There are 15 residues in the CDR3. Trimming removed 1 base from V and 6 bases from J; junction bases left unmatched: 8. The CDR3 region is CASSLATGGPPEQYF. The CDR3 DNA sequence: TGTGCCAGCAGCTTAGCGACGGGAGGGCCTCCCGAGCAGTACTTC. Full variable domain (rest looked up from reference TRBV11-2 and TRBJ2-7): EAGVAQSPRYKIIEKRQSVAFWCNPISGHATLYWYQQILGQGPKLLIQFQNNGVVDDSQLPKDRFSAERLKGVDSTLKIQPAKLEDSAVYLCASSLATGGPPEQYFGPGTRLTVT.

J is TRBJ2-1 and V is TRBV5-1; 11 bases match TRBD2. This CDR3 comprises 17 residues. V shed 0 bases and J 3 bases; nucleotides not matched to a gene: 5. CDR1 SGHRS and CDR2 YFSETQ come from the germline V gene. CDR3 DNA: TGCGCCAGCAGCTTGGCACTAGCGGGAGAATACTACAATGAGCAGTTCTTC. This encodes CASSLALAGEYYNEQFF.

The CDR3: CASSYSGRGPNEQFF. CDR3 coding DNA: TGTGCCAGCAGTTACTCGGGCAGGGGGCCTAATGAGCAGTTCTTC. V gene TRBV6-6 combines with J gene TRBJ2-1; 8 bases agree with TRBD1. The V gene end was trimmed by 0 bases and the J gene end by 7 bases; junction bases not matched to a gene: 5. The CDR3 contains 15 residues. Per the germline V gene, CDR1 is MNHNY and CDR2 is SVGAGI (reference sequence).

This clone appeared once. This rearrangement joins TRBV15 to TRBJ2-7; the D gene is possibly TRBD2 (6 bases). The CDR3 runs 13 residues. The V end lost 3 bases, the J end lost 2 bases, and 8 bases lay between the germline ends. Per germline, CDR1 LNHNV and CDR2 YYDKDF (reference sequence). The CDR3 DNA reads as TGTGCCACCAGCAGGAGACTAGCCTACGAGCAGTACTTC. Translation gives CATSRRLAYEQYF.

This chain connects TRBV20-1 to TRBJ2-7, with D hard to call. V was shortened by 3 bases and J by 3 bases, with 3 bases between the two germline ends. CDR1 and CDR2 (germline): DFQATT, SNEGSKA (reference sequence). The CDR3 is made up of 10 amino acids. CDR3 in DNA: TGCAGTGCTAGTTTCTACGAGCAGTACTTC. This sequence encodes CSASFYEQYF.

The rearrangement joins TRBV7-3 to TRBJ2-2; no firm D call. The CDR3 consists of 14 residues. V was pared by 5 bases and J by 1 base, with 8 bases between. The germline V gene has CDR1 SGHTA and CDR2 FQGTGA. The CDR3 DNA sequence: TGTGCCAGCAGCCCCGTAGGGAACACCGGGGAGCTGTTTTTT. Encoded protein: CASSPVGNTGELFF.

The chain joins TRBV21-1 to TRBJ2-7; the table gives TRBD2 as D, unverified against the DNA. TRBV21-1 is noted as a pseudogene. This CDR3 spans 16 amino acids. The CDR3 spells CASSKAGTRLSYEQYF. In DNA form, the CDR3 reads TGTGCCAGCAGCAAAGCAGGGACTAGGCTTTCCTACGAGCAGTACTTC.

In this sample, this clone turned up once. This chain joins TRBV30 and TRBJ2-7, with D tentatively TRBD1 (5 bases). V was cut by 6 bases and J by 6 bases, with 15 bases left in between. Looked up from germline, CDR1 is GTSNPN and CDR2 is SVGIG (reference sequence). The CDR3 runs to 12 residues. The CDR3 DNA reads as TGTGCCTGTGAAGGGGTGGGTGTCGAGCAGTACTTC. As protein: CACEGVGVEQYF.

V is TRBV15 and J is TRBJ2-7; 10 bases agree with TRBD2. Germline V gene sequence: CDR1 LNHNV, CDR2 YYDKDF (reference sequence). Losses at the gene ends were 3 bases for V and 5 bases for J; bases not matched to a gene: 7. This CDR3 is built from 15 residues. The CDR3 loop reads CATSSRPSGSDEQYF. DNA for the CDR3: TGTGCCACCAGCAGTCGTCCTAGCGGGAGCGACGAGCAGTACTTC.

This clone has a single count. The V gene is TRBV7-9, the J gene TRBJ2-3; D assignment may be TRBD1 or TRBD2 (5 bases each). The germline V gene has CDR1 SEHNR and CDR2 FQNEAQ (reference sequence). The germline V and J ends were trimmed by 7 bases and 6 bases, with 14 bases remaining between them. This CDR3 has 13 residues. CDR3 protein: CASKGTRADTQYF. DNA of the CDR3: TGTGCCAGCAAGGGGACCCGGGCCGATACGCAGTATTTT.

The table lists this clone with a count of one. The gene calls are TRBV7-6 and TRBJ2-1, with 8 bases that match TRBD2. Looked up from germline, CDR1 is SGHVS and CDR2 is FNYEAQ. The CDR3 runs 16 residues. V was clipped by 3 bases and J by 4 bases; unmatched bases: 8. CDR3 in amino acids: CASSLRGVSVYNEQFF. DNA for the CDR3: TGTGCCAGCAGCTTGCGGGGGGTCAGTGTGTACAATGAGCAGTTCTTC.

The chain employs TRBV10-3 and TRBJ2-1; the D gene is possibly TRBD1 (5 bases). Trimming removed 6 bases from V and 5 bases from J, with 17 bases in between. Germline V gives CDR1 ENHRY, CDR2 SYGVKD. This CDR3 has 15 residues. The CDR3 DNA is TGTGCCATCAGCCGTTTCAAGGCGGACAACAATGAGCAGTTCTTC. It encodes CAISRFKADNNEQFF.

The chain combines TRBV5-1 with TRBJ2-1; perhaps TRBD2 as D (5 bases). CDR1 and CDR2 (germline): SGHRS, YFSETQ. The CDR3 runs to 16 residues. The V end lost 1 base, the J end lost 2 bases, and 13 bases lay between the germline ends. The CDR3 bases are TGCGCCAGCAGCTTGAGGGCGGGCCAGACCTACAATGAGCAGTTCTTC. The encoded protein is CASSLRAGQTYNEQFF.